The subject of this entry is one T cell receptor beta chain. What it binds is unknown. This entry belongs to a study of chemoradiotherapy in HPV16-positive cancers. Study-wide results and caveats: In HPV16-positive patients, HPV-responsive T-cell expansion tracked better recurrence-free survival. Non-HPV-specific T cells did not expand in tumors during treatment, whereas candidate HPV-specific clones and E7-related motifs did.

The method was immunoSEQ multiplex PCR; TCRdb's version includes in-frame clones alone and lacks a portion of them. The table lists roughly 14,000 clones, roughly 80% of them singletons, with approximately 1.3% in the top ten. CDR1 is SGHAT and CDR2 is FQNNGV in the germline V gene. This CDR3 region has 14 residues. V was cut by 3 bases and J by 7 bases, with 15 bases left in between. This sequence originates from a human donor with HPV-associated anogenital cancer. V usage is TRBV11-2 and J usage is TRBJ1-2; no firm D call. Collection of the sample occurred from a patient who underwent chemoradiotherapy. The CDR3 region has the DNA TGTGCCAGCAGCTTTCCGGCAGGCAGGTCTGGCTACACCTTC. Its translation is CASSFPAGRSGYTF.